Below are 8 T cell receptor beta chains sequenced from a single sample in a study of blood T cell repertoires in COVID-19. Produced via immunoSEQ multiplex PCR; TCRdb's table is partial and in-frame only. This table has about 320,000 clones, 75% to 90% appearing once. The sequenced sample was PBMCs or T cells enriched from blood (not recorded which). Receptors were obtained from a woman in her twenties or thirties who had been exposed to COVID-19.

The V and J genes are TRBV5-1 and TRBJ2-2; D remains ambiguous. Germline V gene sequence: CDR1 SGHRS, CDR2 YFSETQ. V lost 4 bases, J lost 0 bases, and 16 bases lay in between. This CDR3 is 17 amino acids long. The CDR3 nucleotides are TGCGCCAGCAGCATAGACCCCCCAGACTCGAACACCGGGGAGCTGTTTTTT. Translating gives CASSIDPPDSNTGELFF.

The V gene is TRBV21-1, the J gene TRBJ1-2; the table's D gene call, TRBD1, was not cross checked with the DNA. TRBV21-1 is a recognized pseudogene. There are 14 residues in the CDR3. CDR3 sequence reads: CASSRMTVNYGYTF. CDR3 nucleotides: TGTGCCAGCAGCAGGATGACAGTTAACTATGGCTACACCTTC.

CDR3 DNA: TGTGCCAGCAGCCAATCAGACAGGGGTGGGACCTACGAGCAGTACTTC. As protein: CASSQSDRGGTYEQYF. The chain is built from TRBV14 and TRBJ2-7, with 8 bases matching TRBD1. The CDR3 totals 16 residues. Trimming cost V 2 bases and J 2 bases; bases outside gene matches: 8. In germline, CDR1 is SGHDN, CDR2 FVKESK.

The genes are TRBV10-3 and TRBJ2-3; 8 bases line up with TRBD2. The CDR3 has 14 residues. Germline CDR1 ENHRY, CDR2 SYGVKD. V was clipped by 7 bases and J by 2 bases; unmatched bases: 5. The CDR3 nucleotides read TGTGCCATCAAGAGGACTAGCAACACAGATACGCAGTATTTT. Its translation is CAIKRTSNTDTQYF.

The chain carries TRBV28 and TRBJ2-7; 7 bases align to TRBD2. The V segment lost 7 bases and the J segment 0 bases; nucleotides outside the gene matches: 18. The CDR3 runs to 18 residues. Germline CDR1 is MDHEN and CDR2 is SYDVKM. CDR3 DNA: TGTGCCAGCACCTCTCCGGGACTACTTAGTGGGAGCTCCTACGAGCAGTACTTC. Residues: CASTSPGLLSGSSYEQYF.

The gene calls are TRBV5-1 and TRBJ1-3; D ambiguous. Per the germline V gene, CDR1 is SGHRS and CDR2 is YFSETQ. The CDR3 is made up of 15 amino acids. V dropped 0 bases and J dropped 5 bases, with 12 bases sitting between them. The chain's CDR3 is CASSLGAEVRNTIYF. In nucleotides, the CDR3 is TGCGCCAGCAGCTTGGGGGCCGAAGTAAGAAACACCATATATTTT.

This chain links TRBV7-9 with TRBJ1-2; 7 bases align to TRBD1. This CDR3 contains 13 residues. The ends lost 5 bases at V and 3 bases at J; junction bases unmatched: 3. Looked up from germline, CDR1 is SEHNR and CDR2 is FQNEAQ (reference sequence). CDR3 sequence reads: CASSQGVDYGYTF. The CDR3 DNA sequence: TGTGCCAGCAGCCAGGGGGTGGACTATGGCTACACCTTC. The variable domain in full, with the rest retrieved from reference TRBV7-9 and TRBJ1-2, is DTGVSQNPRHKITKRGQNVTFRCDPISEHNRLYWYRQTLGQGPEFLTYFQNEAQLEKSRLLSDRFSAERPKGSFSTLEIQRTEQGDSAMYLCASSQGVDYGYTFGSGTRLTVV.

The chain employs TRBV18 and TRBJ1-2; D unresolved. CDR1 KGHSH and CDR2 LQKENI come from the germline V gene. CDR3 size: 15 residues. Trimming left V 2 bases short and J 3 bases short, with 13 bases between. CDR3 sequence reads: CASSPAGLPDYGYTF. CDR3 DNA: TGTGCCAGCTCACCAGCCGGACTCCCTGACTATGGCTACACCTTC. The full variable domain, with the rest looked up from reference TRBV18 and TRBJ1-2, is NAGVMQNPRHLVRRRGQEARLRCSPMKGHSHVYWYRQLPEEGLKFMVYLQKENIIDESGMPKERFSAEFPKEGPSILRIQQVVRGDSAAYFCASSPAGLPDYGYTFGSGTRLTVV.